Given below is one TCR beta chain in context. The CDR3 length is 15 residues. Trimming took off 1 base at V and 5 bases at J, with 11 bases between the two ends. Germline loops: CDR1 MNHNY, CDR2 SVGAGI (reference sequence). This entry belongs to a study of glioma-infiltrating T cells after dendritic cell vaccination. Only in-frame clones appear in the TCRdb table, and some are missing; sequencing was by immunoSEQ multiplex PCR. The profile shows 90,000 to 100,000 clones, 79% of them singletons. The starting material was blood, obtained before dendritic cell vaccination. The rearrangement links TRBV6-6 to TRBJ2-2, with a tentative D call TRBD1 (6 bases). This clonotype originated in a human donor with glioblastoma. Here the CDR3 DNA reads TGTGCCAGCAGTTACTTGGCAGGGGTGACCGGGGAGCTGTTTTTT. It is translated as CASSYLAGVTGELFF.